These T cell receptor beta chains were read from a single sample in a study of cytomegalovirus exposure and HLA in healthy donors. Generated by immunoSEQ multiplex PCR, the TCRdb table keeps only in-frame clones and is missing some. This table holds 120,000 to 150,000 clones, roughly 80% found once. Input material: PBMCs. The receptors derive from a woman aged 30 to 39 in good health and CMV-seronegative. Each CDR3 is given without its conserved first and last residue.

v_gene | len | CDR3aa
TRBV19 | 13 | ASAHHQGWNTEAF
TRBV27 | 13 | ASSLWTGKQETQY
TRBV5-1 | 12 | ATKTGTGSYEQY
TRBV6-6 | 13 | ASSLGQTSNQPQH
TRBV5-4 | 13 | ASSPGTGTNEKLF
TRBV30 | 12 | AWSVQRRNEKLF
TRBV9 | 15 | ASSVGEEGNWESEQY
TRBV7-2 | 14 | ASSPRAGVRGEKLF
TRBV4-2 | 14 | ASSQVTAFSGNTIY
TRBV7-9 | 13 | ASTVLAGVYDEQY
TRBV4-1 | 16 | ASSQGWTSGGPPDTQY
TRBV7-3 | 13 | ASSLRLAGYNEQF
TRBV7-3 | 12 | ASSSGLAGNEQY
TRBV25-1 | 16 | ASSESRASQGGTGELF
TRBV6-6 | 12 | ASRLTGLNTEAF
TRBV2 | 12 | ASSLSGTYNEQF
TRBV7-2 | 15 | ASSPHGGGGSYNEQF
TRBV19 | 16 | ASSPRPARSSGANVLT
TRBV19 | 11 | ASSSTADTEAF
TRBV7-3 | 14 | ASSLILMETNEKLF
TRBV5-1 | 12 | ASSYPVAGAEQF
TRBV5-1 | 12 | ASSLITQGSEQF
TRBV30 | 14 | AWSRAGALNTGELF
TRBV14 | 14 | ASSQDGDQRGEKLF
TRBV5-1 | 13 | ASSPGVNSGNTIY
TRBV27 | 12 | ASSFPGDRGEQY
TRBV11-2 | 15 | ASSLDPVGTGSYEQY
TRBV29-1 | 9 | SVAQGDGYT
TRBV18 | 13 | ASSPPSQGGTEAF
TRBV15 | 11 | ATGQGPYNEQF
TRBV27 | 11 | ASSFSEYQPQH
TRBV30 | 9 | ARTENTEAF
TRBV18 | 13 | ASSLDRGHTGELF
TRBV6-6 | 12 | ASTPSGQYNEQF
TRBV27 | 17 | ASSFPTTGGLENFNEQF
TRBV15 | 15 | ATSRDRTGISGNTIY
TRBV2 | 12 | ASSEARDTEKLF
TRBV13 | 12 | ASSPRQMNTEAF
TRBV7-9 | 12 | SSSLGTANQPQH
TRBV7-3 | 10 | ASSFQGLGQF
TRBV29-1 | 10 | SATGQGYEQY
TRBV2 | 11 | ASNGQLNQPQH
TRBV4-3 | 11 | ASSQDRVYGYT
TRBV7-2 | 13 | ASSSEAGTGLVYT
TRBV28 | 12 | ASSLYGRGYGYT
TRBV6-6 | 12 | ASSFKDRDTEAF
TRBV27 | 13 | ASSPDRGSSYEQY
TRBV5-1 | 11 | ASSSRGTGELF
TRBV7-2 | 16 | ASSLIGTGLYGANVLT
TRBV30 | 11 | AWSVGDGGGYT
TRBV19 | 14 | ASSMPPRGFVQPQH
TRBV2 | 11 | ASRYRANQPQH
TRBV6-1 | 12 | ASRLAGPFNEQF
TRBV5-4 | 12 | ASSLRQGSNEQY